This is a list of T cell receptor beta chains from one sample in a study of Ad26.COV2.S vaccination and SARS-CoV-2 variants. TCRdb keeps only in-frame clones here, not all; method: immunoSEQ multiplex PCR. The repertoire holds 250,000 to 300,000 clones, with about 90% as singletons. This specimen was peripheral blood, taken in a trial of Ad26.COV2.S vaccine versus placebo. Receptors originate from a person between 18 and 59 years old who received the Ad26.COV2.S COVID-19 vaccine or a placebo. CDR3s include the opening cysteine and the closing phenylalanine or tryptophan. Fields, in order: V gene, J gene, CDR3 length, CDR3 protein.

V: TRBV2
J: TRBJ2-6
length: 15
CDR3: CASRITSAGANVLTF

V: TRBV10-1
J: TRBJ2-7
length: 16
CDR3: CASSEINMPGGNEQYF

V: TRBV5-1
J: TRBJ1-1
length: 13
CDR3: CASSLRENTEAFF

V: TRBV7-6
J: TRBJ2-3
length: 15
CDR3: CASTKAAGATDTQYF

V: TRBV5-1
J: TRBJ2-7
length: 15
CDR3: CASSWGTGNTYEQYF

V: TRBV6-5
J: TRBJ2-6
length: 16
CDR3: CASSSVKRVGANVLTF

V: TRBV5-1
J: TRBJ1-1
length: 15
CDR3: CASSLGAAANTEAFF

V: TRBV7-2
J: TRBJ1-5
length: 17
CDR3: CASSLVGGTDFNQPQHF

V: TRBV4-1
J: TRBJ2-3
length: 13
CDR3: CASSPLLARHQYF

V: TRBV20-1
J: TRBJ2-1
length: 15
CDR3: CSASIPGQDHNEQFF

V: TRBV7-9
J: TRBJ2-1
length: 12
CDR3: CASSQTGGEQFF

V: TRBV11-3
J: TRBJ2-1
length: 18
CDR3: CASSLPTGEPDAPNEQFF

V: TRBV5-1
J: TRBJ2-7
length: 15
CDR3: CASSSGDTSSYEQYF

V: TRBV3-1/TRBV3-2
J: TRBJ1-2
length: 13
CDR3: CASSLRGTYGYTF

V: TRBV6-5
J: TRBJ2-7
length: 14
CDR3: CASRRGAGGYEQYF

V: TRBV5-1
J: TRBJ2-7
length: 17
CDR3: CASSWTGTSGGADEQYF

V: TRBV7-2
J: TRBJ1-1
length: 14
CDR3: CASTPGLMNTEAFF

V: TRBV2
J: TRBJ1-1
length: 16
CDR3: CASSKDRGTGNTEAFF

V: TRBV29-1
J: TRBJ1-1
length: 12
CDR3: CSVGGTVAEAFF

V: TRBV6-1
J: TRBJ1-1
length: 16
CDR3: CASSGRGQKLNTEAFF

V: TRBV5-4
J: TRBJ1-2
length: 15
CDR3: CASSTPTGNNYGYTF

V: TRBV9
J: TRBJ2-2
length: 15
CDR3: CASSLGGANSGELFF

V: TRBV20-1
J: TRBJ2-1
length: 17
CDR3: CSASGVLSGRGYNEQFF

V: TRBV9
J: TRBJ2-2
length: 16
CDR3: CASSVVPRGSTGELFF

V: TRBV2
J: TRBJ2-1
length: 14
CDR3: CASYEQAVRDQQFF

V: TRBV30
J: TRBJ2-3
length: 12
CDR3: CAWSVLGNTQYF

V: TRBV30
J: TRBJ2-3
length: 14
CDR3: CAWSLLQASDTQYF

V: TRBV7-2
J: TRBJ2-3
length: 15
CDR3: CASSATQGAADTQYF

V: TRBV5-1
J: TRBJ1-2
length: 17
CDR3: CASSLDTLASINYGYTF

V: TRBV5-1
J: TRBJ2-5
length: 16
CDR3: CASSFEGGRGRGTQYF

V: TRBV20-1
J: TRBJ2-3
length: 13
CDR3: CSASASSTDTQYF

V: TRBV7-9
J: TRBJ2-3
length: 18
CDR3: CASSPRPGGTRNADTQYF

V: TRBV5-8
J: TRBJ1-5
length: 13
CDR3: CASRATDWKPQHF

V: TRBV27
J: TRBJ2-1
length: 13
CDR3: CASSLGGRNEQFF

V: TRBV5-1
J: TRBJ1-1
length: 14
CDR3: CASSLGGLNTEAFF

V: TRBV11-3
J: TRBJ2-1
length: 16
CDR3: CASSLGTSGSYNEQFF

V: TRBV7-2
J: TRBJ1-6
length: 14
CDR3: CASSRVGNNSPLHF

V: TRBV4-2
J: TRBJ1-3
length: 13
CDR3: CASSPDIRNTIYF

V: TRBV5-5
J: TRBJ1-3
length: 15
CDR3: CASSLSWSPWGTIYF